This entry is about one T cell receptor (beta chain). Its antigen is as yet unknown. Sequenced by immunoSEQ multiplex PCR; TCRdb stores in-frame clones only, minus some. The sample holds 100,000 or so clones, 90% seen once. With 6 bases removed from V and 3 bases from J, the gap between germline ends came to 18 bases. Germline values: CDR1 MDHEN, CDR2 SYDVKM. This CDR3 is 16 amino acids long. The data derive from a study of T cell responses to AZD1222 COVID-19 vaccine. Overall study results and limits: White British people made up most donors, females outnumbered males, and clonal diversity was possibly underestimated. Among vaccine-associated CD4 TCRs, coverage spanned spike, with dominance at 160-218 and 743-854.

The clonotype was recovered from an adult in good health. Specimen: peripheral blood, collected on day 0 of AZD1222 vaccination. The chain uses TRBV28 and TRBJ1-5; unclear D gene. CDR3 protein: CASSPRALNDNQPQHF. The CDR3 coding sequence is TGTGCCAGCAGCCCCCGGGCGTTAAATGACAATCAGCCCCAGCATTTT.